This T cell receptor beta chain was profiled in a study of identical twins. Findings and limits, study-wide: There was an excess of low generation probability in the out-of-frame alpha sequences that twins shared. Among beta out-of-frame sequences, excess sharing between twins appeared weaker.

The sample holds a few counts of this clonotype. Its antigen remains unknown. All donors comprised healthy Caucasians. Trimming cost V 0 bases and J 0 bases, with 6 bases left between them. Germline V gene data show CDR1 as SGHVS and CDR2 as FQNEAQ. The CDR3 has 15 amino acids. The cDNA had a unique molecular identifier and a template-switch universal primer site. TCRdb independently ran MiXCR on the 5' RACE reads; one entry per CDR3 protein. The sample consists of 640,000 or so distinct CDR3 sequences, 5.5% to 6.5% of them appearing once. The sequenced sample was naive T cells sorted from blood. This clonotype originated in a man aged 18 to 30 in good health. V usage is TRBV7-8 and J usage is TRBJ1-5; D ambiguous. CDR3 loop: CASSLASHSNQPQHF. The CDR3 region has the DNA TGTGCCAGCAGCTTAGCGTCACATAGCAATCAGCCCCAGCATTTT.